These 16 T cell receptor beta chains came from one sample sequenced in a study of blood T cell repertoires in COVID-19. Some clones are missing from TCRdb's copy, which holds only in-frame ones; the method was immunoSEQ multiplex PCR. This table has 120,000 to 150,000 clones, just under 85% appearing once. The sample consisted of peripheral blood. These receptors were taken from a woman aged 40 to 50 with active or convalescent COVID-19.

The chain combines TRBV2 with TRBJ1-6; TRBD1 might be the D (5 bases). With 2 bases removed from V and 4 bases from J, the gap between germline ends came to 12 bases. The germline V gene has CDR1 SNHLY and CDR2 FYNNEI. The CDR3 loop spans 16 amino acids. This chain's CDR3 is CASSEQGLRYNSPLHF. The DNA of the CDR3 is TGTGCCAGCAGTGAACAGGGATTGAGGTATAATTCACCCCTCCACTTT.

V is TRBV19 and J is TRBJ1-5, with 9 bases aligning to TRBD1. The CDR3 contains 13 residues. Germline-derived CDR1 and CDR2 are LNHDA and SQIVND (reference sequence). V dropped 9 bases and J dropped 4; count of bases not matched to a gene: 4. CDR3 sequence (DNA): TGTGCCAGCACTGGGACAGGGAATCAGCCCCAGCATTTT. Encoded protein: CASTGTGNQPQHF.

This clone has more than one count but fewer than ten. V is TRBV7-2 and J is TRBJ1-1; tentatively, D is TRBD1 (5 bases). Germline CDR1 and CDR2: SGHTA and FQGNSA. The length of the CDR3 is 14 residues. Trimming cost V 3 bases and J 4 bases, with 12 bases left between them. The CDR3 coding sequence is TGTGCCAGCAGCTTTGGAATCAGGGCCACTGAAGCTTTCTTT. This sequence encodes CASSFGIRATEAFF.

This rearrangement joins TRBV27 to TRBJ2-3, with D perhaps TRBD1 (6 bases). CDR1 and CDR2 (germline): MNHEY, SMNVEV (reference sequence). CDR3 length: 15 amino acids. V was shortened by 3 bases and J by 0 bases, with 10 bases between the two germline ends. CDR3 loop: CASSFFQGSTDTQYF. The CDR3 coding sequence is TGTGCCAGCAGTTTCTTTCAGGGGAGCACAGATACGCAGTATTTT.

The CDR3 coding sequence is TGTGCCAGCAGTTCCCGCCAGGGGCCCACTGAAGCTTTCTTT. It yields the protein CASSSRQGPTEAFF. The rearrangement uses TRBV6-5 and TRBJ1-1; D possibly corresponds to TRBD1 (6 bases). The V end was cut by 4 bases, the J end by 4 bases, with 13 bases between. CDR1 and CDR2 (germline): MNHEY, SVGAGI. The CDR3 is made up of 14 amino acids.

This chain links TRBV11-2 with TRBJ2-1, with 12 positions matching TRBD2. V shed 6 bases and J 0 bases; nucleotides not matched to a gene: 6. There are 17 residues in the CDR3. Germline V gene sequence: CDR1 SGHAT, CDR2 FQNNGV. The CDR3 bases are TGTGCCAGCAGATTTCAGACTAGCGGGAGCTCCTACAATGAGCAGTTCTTC. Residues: CASRFQTSGSSYNEQFF.

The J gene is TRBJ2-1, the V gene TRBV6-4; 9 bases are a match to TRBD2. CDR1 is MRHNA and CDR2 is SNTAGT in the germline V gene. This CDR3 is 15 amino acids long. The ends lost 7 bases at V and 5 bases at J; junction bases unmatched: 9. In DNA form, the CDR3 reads TGTGCCAGCAAAGAATTTAGCGGGAGAGACAATGAGCAGTTCTTC. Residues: CASKEFSGRDNEQFF.

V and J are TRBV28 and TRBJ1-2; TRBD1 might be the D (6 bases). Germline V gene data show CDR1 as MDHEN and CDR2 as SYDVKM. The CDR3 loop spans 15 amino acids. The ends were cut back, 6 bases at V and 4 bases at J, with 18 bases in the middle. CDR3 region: CASRPFRQDFYGYTF. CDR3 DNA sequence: TGTGCCAGCAGGCCATTCCGACAGGACTTCTATGGCTACACCTTC.

The CDR3 nucleotides read TGTGCCAGCAGCTTAAGCACGGGAGAGACCCAGTACTTC. Its protein is CASSLSTGETQYF. V gene TRBV7-2 combines with J gene TRBJ2-5; no firm D call. V shed 2 bases and J shed 4 bases, with 8 bases lying between them. The CDR3 runs to 13 residues. Germline CDR1 reads SGHTA; CDR2 reads FQGNSA.

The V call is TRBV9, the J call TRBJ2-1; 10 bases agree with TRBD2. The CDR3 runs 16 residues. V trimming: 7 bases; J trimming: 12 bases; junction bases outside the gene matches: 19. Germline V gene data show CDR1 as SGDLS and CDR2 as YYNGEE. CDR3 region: CASQREGLGGLSGQFF. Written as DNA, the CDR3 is TGTGCCAGCCAGCGGGAGGGCCTTGGGGGGCTTAGCGGGCAGTTCTTC.

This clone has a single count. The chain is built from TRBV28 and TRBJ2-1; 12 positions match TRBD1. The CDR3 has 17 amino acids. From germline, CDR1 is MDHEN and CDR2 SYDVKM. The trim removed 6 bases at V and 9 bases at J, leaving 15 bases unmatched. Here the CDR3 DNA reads TGTGCCAGCAGGGGGGCTCCGGGACAGGGGGCGAATAGTGAGCAGTTCTTC. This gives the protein CASRGAPGQGANSEQFF.

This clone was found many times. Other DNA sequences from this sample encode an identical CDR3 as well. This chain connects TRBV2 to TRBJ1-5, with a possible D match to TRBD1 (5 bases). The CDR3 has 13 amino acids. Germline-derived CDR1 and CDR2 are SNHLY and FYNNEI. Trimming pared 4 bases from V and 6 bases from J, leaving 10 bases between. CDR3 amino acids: CASSVQGGQPQHF. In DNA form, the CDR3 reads TGTGCCAGCAGTGTGCAGGGAGGTCAGCCCCAGCATTTT. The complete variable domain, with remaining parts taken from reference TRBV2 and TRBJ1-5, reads EPEVTQTPSHQVTQMGQEVILRCVPISNHLYFYWYRQILGQKVEFLVSFYNNEISEKSEIFDDQFSVERPDGSNFTLKIRSTKLEDSAMYFCASSVQGGQPQHFGDGTRLSIL.

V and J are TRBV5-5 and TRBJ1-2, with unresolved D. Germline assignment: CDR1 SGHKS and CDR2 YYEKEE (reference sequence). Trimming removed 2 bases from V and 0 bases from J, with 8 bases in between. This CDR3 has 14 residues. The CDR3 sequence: CASSFEAANYGYTF. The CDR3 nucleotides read TGTGCCAGCAGCTTCGAGGCAGCTAACTATGGCTACACCTTC.

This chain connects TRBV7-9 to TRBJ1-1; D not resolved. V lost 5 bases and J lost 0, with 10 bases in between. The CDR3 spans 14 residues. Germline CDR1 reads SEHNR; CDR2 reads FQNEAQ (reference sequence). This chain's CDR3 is CASSPTTLNTEAFF. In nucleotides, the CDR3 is TGTGCCAGCAGCCCAACAACCTTGAACACTGAAGCTTTCTTT.

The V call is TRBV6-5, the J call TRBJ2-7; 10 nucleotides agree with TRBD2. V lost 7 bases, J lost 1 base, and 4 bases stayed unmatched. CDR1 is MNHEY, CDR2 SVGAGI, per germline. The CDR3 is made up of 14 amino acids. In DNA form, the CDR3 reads TGTGCCAGCACCGTAGCGGGGGGTTCCTACGAGCAGTACTTC. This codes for CASTVAGGSYEQYF.

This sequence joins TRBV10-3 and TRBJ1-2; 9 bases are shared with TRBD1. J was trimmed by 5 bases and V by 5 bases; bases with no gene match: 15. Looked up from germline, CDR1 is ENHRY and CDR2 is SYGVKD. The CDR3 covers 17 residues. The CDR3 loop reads CAISPGQGTRDPYGYTF. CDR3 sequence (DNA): TGTGCCATCAGTCCTGGACAGGGGACCCGCGACCCTTATGGCTACACCTTC.